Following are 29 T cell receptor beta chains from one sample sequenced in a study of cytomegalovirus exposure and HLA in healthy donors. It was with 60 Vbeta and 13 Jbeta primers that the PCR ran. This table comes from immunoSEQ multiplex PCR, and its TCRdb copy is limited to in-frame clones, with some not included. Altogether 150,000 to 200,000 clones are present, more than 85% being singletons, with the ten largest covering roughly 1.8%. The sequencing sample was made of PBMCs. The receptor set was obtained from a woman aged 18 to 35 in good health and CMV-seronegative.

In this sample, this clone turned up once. Here the CDR3 DNA reads TGTGCCAGCAGCTATGGAGGGCGAGGGTACGAGCAGTACTTC. It yields the protein CASSYGGRGYEQYF. The rearrangement joins TRBV13 to TRBJ2-7, with a tentative D call TRBD2 (6 bases). Trimming removed 4 bases from V and 4 bases from J, with 14 bases in between. Germline V lookup: CDR1 PRHDT, CDR2 FYEKMQ (reference sequence). The CDR3 loop spans 14 amino acids.

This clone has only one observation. CDR3 region: CASSLAFVRQGNEKLFF. The CDR3 DNA follows: TGCGCCAGCAGCTTGGCCTTTGTTCGACAGGGGAACGAAAAACTGTTTTTT. V gene TRBV5-1 combines with J gene TRBJ1-4, with 8 bases fitting TRBD1. The V and J ends lost 0 bases and 8 bases, in that order; junction bases with no gene match: 12. The V gene's germline CDR1 is SGHRS and CDR2 YFSETQ. The CDR3 extends over 17 amino acids.

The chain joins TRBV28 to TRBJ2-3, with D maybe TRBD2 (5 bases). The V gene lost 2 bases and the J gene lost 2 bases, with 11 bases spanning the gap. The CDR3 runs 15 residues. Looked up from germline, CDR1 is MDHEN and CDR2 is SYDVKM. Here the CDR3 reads CASSLTRGSTDTQYF. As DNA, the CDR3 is TGTGCCAGCAGTTTAACTAGAGGGTCCACAGATACGCAGTATTTT.

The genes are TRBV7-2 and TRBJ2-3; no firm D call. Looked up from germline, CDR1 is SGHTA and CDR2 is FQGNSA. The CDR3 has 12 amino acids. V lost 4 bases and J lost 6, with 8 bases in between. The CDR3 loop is CASSSSWDTQYF. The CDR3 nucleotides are TGTGCCAGCAGCTCGAGCTGGGATACGCAGTATTTT. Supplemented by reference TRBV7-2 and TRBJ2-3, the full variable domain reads GAGVSQSPSNKVTEKGKDVELRCDPISGHTALYWYRQSLGQGLEFLIYFQGNSAPDKSGLPSDRFSAERTGGSVSTLTIQRTQQEDSAVYLCASSSSWDTQYFGPGTRLTVL.

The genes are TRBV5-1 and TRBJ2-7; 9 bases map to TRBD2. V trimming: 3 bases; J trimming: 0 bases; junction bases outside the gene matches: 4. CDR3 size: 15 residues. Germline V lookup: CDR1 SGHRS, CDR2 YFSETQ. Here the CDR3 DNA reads TGCGCCAGCAGCTCGACTAGCGGTAGCTCCTACGAGCAGTACTTC. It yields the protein CASSSTSGSSYEQYF.

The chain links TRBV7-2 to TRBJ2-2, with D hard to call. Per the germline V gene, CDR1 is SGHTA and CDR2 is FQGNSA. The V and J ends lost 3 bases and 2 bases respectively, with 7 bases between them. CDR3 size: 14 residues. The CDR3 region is CASSFGRNTGELFF. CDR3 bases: TGTGCCAGCAGCTTTGGCCGCAACACCGGGGAGCTGTTTTTT.

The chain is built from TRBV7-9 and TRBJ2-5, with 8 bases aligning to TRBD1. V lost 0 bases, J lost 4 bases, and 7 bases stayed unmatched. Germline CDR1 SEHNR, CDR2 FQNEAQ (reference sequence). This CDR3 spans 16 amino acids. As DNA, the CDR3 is TGTGCCAGCAGCTTAGCCCAGGGGGCGATGTCAGAGACCCAGTACTTC. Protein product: CASSLAQGAMSETQYF.

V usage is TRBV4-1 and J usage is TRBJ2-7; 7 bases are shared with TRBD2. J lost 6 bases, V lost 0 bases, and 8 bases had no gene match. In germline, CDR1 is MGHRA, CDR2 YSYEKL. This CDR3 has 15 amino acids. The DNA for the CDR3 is TGCGCCAGCAGCCAAGAACTAGCGTCCCGCCTCGAGCAGTACTTC. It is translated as CASSQELASRLEQYF.

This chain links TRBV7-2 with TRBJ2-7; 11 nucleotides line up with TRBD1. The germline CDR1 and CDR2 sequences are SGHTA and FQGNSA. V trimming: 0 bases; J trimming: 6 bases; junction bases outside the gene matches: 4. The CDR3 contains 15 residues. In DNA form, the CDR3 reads TGTGCCAGCAGCTTAGCAGGGACAGGGGGACTCGAGCAGTACTTC. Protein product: CASSLAGTGGLEQYF.

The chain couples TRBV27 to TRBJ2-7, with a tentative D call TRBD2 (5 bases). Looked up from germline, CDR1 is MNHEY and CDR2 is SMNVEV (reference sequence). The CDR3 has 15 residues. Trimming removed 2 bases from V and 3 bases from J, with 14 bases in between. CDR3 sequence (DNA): TGTGCCAGCAGTTTAGAGGGCACGTACATCTACGAGCAGTACTTC. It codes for CASSLEGTYIYEQYF.

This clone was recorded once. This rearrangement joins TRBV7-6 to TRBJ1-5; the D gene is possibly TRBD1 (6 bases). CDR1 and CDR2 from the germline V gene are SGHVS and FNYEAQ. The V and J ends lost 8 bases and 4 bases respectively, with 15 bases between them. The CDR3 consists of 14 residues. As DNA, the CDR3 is TGTGCCAGCGGCCTAGACAGGCTTAATCAGCCCCAGCATTTT. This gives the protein CASGLDRLNQPQHF.

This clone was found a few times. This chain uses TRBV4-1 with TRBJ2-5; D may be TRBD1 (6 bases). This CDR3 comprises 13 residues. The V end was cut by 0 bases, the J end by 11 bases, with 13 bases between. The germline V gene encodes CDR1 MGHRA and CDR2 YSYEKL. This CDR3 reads CASSQDGSGAQYF. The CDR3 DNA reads TGCGCCAGCAGCCAAGATGGCTCAGGGGCACAGTACTTC.

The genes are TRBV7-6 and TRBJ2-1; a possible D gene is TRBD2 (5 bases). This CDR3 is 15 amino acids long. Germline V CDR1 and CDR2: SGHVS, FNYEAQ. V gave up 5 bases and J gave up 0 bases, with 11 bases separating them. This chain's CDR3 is CASSHTGNSYNEQFF. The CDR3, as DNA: TGTGCCAGCAGCCATACCGGGAACTCCTACAATGAGCAGTTCTTC.

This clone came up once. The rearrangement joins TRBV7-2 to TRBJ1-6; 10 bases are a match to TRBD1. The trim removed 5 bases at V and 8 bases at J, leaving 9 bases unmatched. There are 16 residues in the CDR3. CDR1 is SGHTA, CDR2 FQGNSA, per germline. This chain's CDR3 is CASSPGQGSRYSPLHF. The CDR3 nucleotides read TGTGCCAGCAGCCCGGGACAGGGGAGTCGGTATTCACCCCTCCACTTT.

DNA for the CDR3: TGTGCCAGCTGCCGGTGGGGCGGCACTGAAGCTTTCTTT. Translated, it gives CASCRWGGTEAFF. The rearrangement joins TRBV5-8 to TRBJ1-1, with D possibly being TRBD1 (5 bases). The CDR3 contains 13 residues. The germline CDR1 and CDR2 sequences are SGHTS and YDEGEE. V lost 7 bases and J lost 4, with 14 bases in between. The variable domain in full, completed from reference TRBV5-8 and TRBJ1-1, reads EAGVTQSPTHLIKTRGQQATLRCSPISGHTSVYWYQQALGLGLQFLLWYDEGEERNRGNFPPRFSGRQFPNYSSELNVNALELEDSALYLCASCRWGGTEAFFGQGTRLTVV.

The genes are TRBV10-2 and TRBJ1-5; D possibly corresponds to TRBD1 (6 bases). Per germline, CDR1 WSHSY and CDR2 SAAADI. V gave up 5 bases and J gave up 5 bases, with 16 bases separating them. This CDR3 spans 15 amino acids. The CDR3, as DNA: TGCGCCAGCAGTTTTAACTCCAGGGGCGATCAGCCCCAGCATTTT. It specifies CASSFNSRGDQPQHF.

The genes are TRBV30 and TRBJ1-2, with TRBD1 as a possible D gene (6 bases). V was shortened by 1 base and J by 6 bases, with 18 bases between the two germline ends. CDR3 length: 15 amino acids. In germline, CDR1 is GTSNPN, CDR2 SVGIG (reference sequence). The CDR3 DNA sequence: TGTGCCTGGAGTGGAAATCTAGGGGGTTATGATGGCTACACCTTC. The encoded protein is CAWSGNLGGYDGYTF.

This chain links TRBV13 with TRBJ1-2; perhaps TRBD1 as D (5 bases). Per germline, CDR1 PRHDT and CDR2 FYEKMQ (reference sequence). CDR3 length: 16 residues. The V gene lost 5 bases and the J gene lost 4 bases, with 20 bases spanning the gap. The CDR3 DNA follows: TGTGCCAGCAGCCCCTCAGGGTCGGTGGGTGCCTATGGCTACACCTTC. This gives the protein CASSPSGSVGAYGYTF.

Written as DNA, the CDR3 is TGTGCCAGCAGCTTCTGGGTCAGGGGTCACCAAGAGACCCAGTACTTC. This gives the protein CASSFWVRGHQETQYF. J is TRBJ2-5 and V is TRBV11-1; TRBD1 is a possible D gene (6 bases). V dropped 3 bases and J dropped 0 bases, with 14 bases sitting between them. CDR1 and CDR2 (germline): SGHAT, FQDESV (reference sequence). CDR3 length: 16 amino acids.

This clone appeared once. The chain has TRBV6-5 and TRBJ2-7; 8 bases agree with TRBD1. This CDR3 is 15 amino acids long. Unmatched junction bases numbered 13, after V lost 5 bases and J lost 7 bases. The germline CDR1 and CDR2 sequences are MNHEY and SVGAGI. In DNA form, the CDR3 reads TGTGCCAGCAGTCACCGACAGGGGCTCCACAGGGAGCAGTACTTC. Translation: CASSHRQGLHREQYF.

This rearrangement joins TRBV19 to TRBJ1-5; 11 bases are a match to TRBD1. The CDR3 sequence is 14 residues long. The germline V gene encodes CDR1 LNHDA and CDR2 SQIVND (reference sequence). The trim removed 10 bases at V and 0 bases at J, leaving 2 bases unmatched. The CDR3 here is CANGQGASNQPQHF. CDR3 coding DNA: TGTGCCAACGGACAGGGGGCTAGCAATCAGCCCCAGCATTTT.

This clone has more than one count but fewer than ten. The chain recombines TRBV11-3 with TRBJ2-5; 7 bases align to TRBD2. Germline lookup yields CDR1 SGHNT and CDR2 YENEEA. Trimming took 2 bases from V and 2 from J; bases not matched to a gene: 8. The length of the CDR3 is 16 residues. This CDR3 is CASSLTRPGGQETQYF. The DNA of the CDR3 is TGTGCCAGCAGCTTAACTAGGCCGGGGGGACAAGAGACCCAGTACTTC.

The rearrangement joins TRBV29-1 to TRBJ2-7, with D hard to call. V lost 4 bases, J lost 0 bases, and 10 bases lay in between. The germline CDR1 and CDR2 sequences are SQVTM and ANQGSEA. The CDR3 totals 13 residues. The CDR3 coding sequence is TGCAGCGTTGTTCCGGGTAGCTCCTACGAGCAGTACTTC. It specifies CSVVPGSSYEQYF.

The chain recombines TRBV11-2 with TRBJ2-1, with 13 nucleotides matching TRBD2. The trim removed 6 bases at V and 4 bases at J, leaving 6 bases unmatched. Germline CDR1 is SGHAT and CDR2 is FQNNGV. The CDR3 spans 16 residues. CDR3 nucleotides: TGTGCCAGCAGGCCTTGGGGACTAGCGGGGTACAATGAGCAGTTCTTC. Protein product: CASRPWGLAGYNEQFF.

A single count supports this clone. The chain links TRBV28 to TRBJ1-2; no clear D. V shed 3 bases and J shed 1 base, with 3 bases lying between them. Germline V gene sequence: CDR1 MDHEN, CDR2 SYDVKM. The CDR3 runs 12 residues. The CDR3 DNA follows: TGTGCCAGCAGTTTCATTAACTATGGCTACACCTTC. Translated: CASSFINYGYTF.

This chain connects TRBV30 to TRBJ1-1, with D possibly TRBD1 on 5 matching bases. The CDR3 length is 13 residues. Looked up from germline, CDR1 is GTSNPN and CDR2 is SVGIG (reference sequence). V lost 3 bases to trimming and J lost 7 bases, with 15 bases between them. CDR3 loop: CAWRSRGSNEAFF. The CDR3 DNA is TGTGCCTGGAGAAGTAGGGGTTCAAATGAAGCTTTCTTT.

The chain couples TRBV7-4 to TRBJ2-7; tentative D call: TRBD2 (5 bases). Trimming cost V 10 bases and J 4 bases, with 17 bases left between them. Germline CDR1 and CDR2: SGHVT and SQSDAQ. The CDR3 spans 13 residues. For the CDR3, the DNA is TGTGCCAACCCCTTGGACCCGGGGTACGAGCAGTACTTC. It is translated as CANPLDPGYEQYF.

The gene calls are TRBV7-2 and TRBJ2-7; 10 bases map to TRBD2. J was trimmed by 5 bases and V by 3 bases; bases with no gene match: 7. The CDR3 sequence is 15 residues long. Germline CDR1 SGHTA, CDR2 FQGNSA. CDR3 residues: CASSFPPSGSDEQYF. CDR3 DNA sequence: TGTGCCAGCAGCTTTCCCCCTAGCGGGAGTGACGAGCAGTACTTC.

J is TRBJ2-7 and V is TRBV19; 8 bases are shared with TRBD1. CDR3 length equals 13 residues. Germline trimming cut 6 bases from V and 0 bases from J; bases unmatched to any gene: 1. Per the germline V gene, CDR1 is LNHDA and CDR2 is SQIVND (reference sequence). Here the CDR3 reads CASRDRVSYEQYF. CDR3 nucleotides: TGTGCCAGTAGGGACAGGGTCTCCTACGAGCAGTACTTC.